This is a list of T cell receptor beta chains from one sample in a study of shared clonotypes between healthy human individuals. TCRdb's copy holds only in-frame clones and misses some; the assay was immunoSEQ multiplex PCR. The sample shows fewer than 600,000 clones, around three quarters of them seen only once. Sequenced: PBMCs. These receptors were obtained from a woman aged 35 to 49 in good health. Some clones in this sample may be carry-over from other donors' samples. Each CDR3 is given with its conserved first and last residue. Fields, in order: V gene, D gene, J gene, clone size, CDR3 protein, CDR3 DNA. A D gene is named only where the DNA matches it firmly. Expanded clones are given a class, and other clones once, few, many or no size at all.

TRBV18	TRBD2	TRBJ2-7	once	CASSPPLAGPYEQYF	TGTGCCAGCTCACCACCGCTAGCGGGGCCCTACGAGCAGTACTTC
TRBV7-3	TRBD1	TRBJ2-6	once	CASSSDRAGANVLTF	TGTGCCAGCAGCTCCGACAGGGCTGGGGCCAACGTCCTGACTTTC
TRBV4-3	NA	TRBJ1-2	NA	CASSQEAGFSYGYTF	TGCGCCAGCAGCCAAGAGGCGGGGTTCAGCTATGGCTACACCTTC
TRBV10-3	TRBD2	TRBJ2-7	NA	CAISETSGRARTYEQYF	TGTGCCATCAGTGAGACTAGCGGGAGGGCCCGTACCTACGAGCAGTACTTC
TRBV5-5	NA	TRBJ1-3	NA	CASSFVHSGNTIYF	TGTGCCAGCAGCTTTGTACACTCTGGAAACACCATATATTTT
TRBV21-1	NA	TRBJ1-1	NA	CASSVRTEAFF	TGTGCCAGCAGCGTACGCACTGAAGCTTTCTTT
TRBV28	NA	TRBJ2-7	NA	CASSGGYSSYEQYF	TGTGCCAGCAGTGGGGGTTATAGCTCCTACGAGCAGTACTTC
TRBV28	NA	TRBJ2-7	NA	CASISPGKGEQYF	TGTGCCAGCATTTCCCCAGGGAAGGGCGAGCAGTACTTC
TRBV5-4	NA	TRBJ2-3	NA	CASSPRKSDDTQYF	TGTGCCAGCAGCCCCCGAAAAAGCGACGATACGCAGTATTTT
TRBV27	NA	TRBJ1-1	NA	CASSFSGTEAFF	TGTGCCAGCAGTTTTAGTGGCACTGAAGCTTTCTTT
TRBV7-9	TRBD1	TRBJ1-1	NA	CASSLGQGEDTEAFF	TGTGCCAGCAGCTTGGGACAGGGGGAAGACACTGAAGCTTTCTTT
TRBV28	NA	TRBJ1-1	NA	CVSSLGVIQGEAFF	TGTGTCAGCAGTTTAGGCGTAATCCAGGGTGAAGCTTTCTTT
TRBV10-1	NA	TRBJ2-7	once	CASSMVRGGYEQYF	TGCGCCAGCAGTATGGTCAGGGGGGGATACGAGCAGTACTTC
TRBV30	NA	TRBJ2-3	NA	CAWSASSNTQYF	TGTGCCTGGAGTGCCTCCTCGAATACGCAGTATTTT
TRBV5-4	NA	TRBJ1-4	NA	CASSQAGTYEKLFF	TGTGCCAGCAGCCAGGCGGGGACTTATGAAAAACTGTTTTTT
TRBV25-1	NA	TRBJ1-1	many	CASRGTLGDTEAFF	TGTGCCAGCAGGGGGACTCTAGGGGACACTGAAGCTTTCTTT
TRBV9	NA	TRBJ2-1	NA	CASSAGGGVSSYNEQFF	TGTGCCAGCAGCGCAGGAGGCGGGGTCAGCTCCTACAATGAGCAGTTCTTC
TRBV4-2	NA	TRBJ2-7	NA	CASSQDGGNNEQYF	TGTGCCAGCAGCCAAGATGGCGGGAATAACGAGCAGTACTTC
TRBV4-1	NA	TRBJ1-3	NA	CASSQDSGGGNTIYF	TGCGCCAGCAGCCAAGATTCGGGGGGCGGGAACACCATATATTTT
TRBV10-3	NA	TRBJ2-2	NA	CAISEWERTGELFF	TGTGCCATCAGTGAGTGGGAGAGAACCGGGGAGCTGTTTTTT
TRBV6-5	TRBD2	TRBJ2-2	NA	CASSYRREHTGELFF	TGTGCCAGCAGTTATAGGCGGGAGCACACCGGGGAGCTGTTTTTT
TRBV7-8	NA	TRBJ2-5	NA	CASSLGTVQETQYF	TGTGCCAGCAGCTTAGGGACAGTCCAAGAGACCCAGTACTTC
TRBV15	NA	TRBJ2-2	NA	CATSQGETNTGELFF	TGTGCCACCAGCCAAGGGGAAACGAACACCGGGGAGCTGTTTTTT
TRBV6-5	TRBD2	TRBJ2-7	NA	CASRPLGTSGYEQYF	TGTGCCAGCAGACCTCTTGGGACTAGCGGCTACGAGCAGTACTTC
TRBV11-2	TRBD2	TRBJ2-1	NA	CASSLLAGGPHEQFF	TGTGCCAGCAGCCTCCTAGCGGGAGGGCCCCATGAGCAGTTCTTC
TRBV5-1	NA	TRBJ1-1	few	CASSTGLGMNTEAFF	TGCGCCAGCAGCACGGGACTGGGCATGAACACTGAAGCTTTCTTT